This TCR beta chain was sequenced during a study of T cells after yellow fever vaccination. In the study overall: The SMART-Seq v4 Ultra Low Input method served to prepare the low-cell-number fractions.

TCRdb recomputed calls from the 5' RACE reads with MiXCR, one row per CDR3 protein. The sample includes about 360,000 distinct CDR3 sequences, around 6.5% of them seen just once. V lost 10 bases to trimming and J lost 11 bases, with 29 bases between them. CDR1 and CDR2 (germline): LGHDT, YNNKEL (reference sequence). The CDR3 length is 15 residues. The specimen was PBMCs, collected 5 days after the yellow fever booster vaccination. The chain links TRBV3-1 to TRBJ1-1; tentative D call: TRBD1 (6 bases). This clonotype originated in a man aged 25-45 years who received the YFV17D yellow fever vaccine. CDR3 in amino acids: CATSQAVSGGQGAFF. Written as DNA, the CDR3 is TGTGCCACCTCCCAAGCTGTAAGTGGCGGCCAGGGGGCTTTCTTT.